This T cell receptor beta chain comes out of a study of technical replicates of blood from several donors. Trimming pared 1 base from V and 2 bases from J, leaving 14 bases between. CDR1 and CDR2 from the germline V gene are SEHNR and FQNEAQ (reference sequence). The CDR3 contains 16 residues. TCRdb's table, derived via immunoSEQ multiplex PCR, lists solely in-frame clones and lacks some. In the table there are tens of thousands of clones, about nine tenths of which are singletons. The chain employs TRBV7-9 and TRBJ2-5; D ambiguous. The TCR originated in a human donor in good health. Some clones in this sample may be carry-over from other donors' samples. The material sequenced was T cells isolated from PBMCs. In DNA form, the CDR3 reads TGTGCCAGCAGCTTAGTACGACGGGTCGGGCAAGAGACCCAGTACTTC. Translation: CASSLVRRVGQETQYF.